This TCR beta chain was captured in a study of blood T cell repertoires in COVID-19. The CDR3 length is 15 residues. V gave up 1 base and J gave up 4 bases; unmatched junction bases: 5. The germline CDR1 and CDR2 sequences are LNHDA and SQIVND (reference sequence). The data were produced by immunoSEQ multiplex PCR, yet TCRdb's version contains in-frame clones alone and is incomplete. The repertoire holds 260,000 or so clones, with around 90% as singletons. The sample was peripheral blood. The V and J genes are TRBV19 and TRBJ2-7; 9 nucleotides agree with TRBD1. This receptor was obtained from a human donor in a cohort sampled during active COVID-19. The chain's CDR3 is CASSIGTQGAYEQYF. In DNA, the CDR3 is TGTGCCAGTAGTATAGGAACACAGGGGGCTTACGAGCAGTACTTC.